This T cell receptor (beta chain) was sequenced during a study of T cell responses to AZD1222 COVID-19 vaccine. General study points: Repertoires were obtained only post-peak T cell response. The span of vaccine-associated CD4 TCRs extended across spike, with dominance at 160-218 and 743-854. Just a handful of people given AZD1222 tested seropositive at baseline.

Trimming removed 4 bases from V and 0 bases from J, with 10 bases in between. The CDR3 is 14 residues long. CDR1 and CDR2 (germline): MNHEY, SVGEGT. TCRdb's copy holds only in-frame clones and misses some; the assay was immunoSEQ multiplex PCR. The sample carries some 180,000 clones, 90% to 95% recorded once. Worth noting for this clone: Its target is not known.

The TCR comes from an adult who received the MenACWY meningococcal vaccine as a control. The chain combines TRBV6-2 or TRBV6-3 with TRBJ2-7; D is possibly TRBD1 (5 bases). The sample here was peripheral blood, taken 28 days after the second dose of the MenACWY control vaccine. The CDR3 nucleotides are TGTGCCAGCAGTTTCCTGACAGTCTCCTACGAGCAGTACTTC. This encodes CASSFLTVSYEQYF.